This record concerns one TCR beta chain sequence. Its antigen is not known. Trimming took 5 bases from V and 0 from J, leaving 13 bases between them. Germline V lookup: CDR1 SGHAT, CDR2 FQNNGV. The CDR3 spans 15 residues. Second-dose intervals near 4 or 12 weeks were combined. The sample belongs to a study of T cell responses to AZD1222 COVID-19 vaccine. Regarding the study as a whole: The study sampled repertoires only after the peak T cell response. The donor group comprised mostly white British people and more females; the analysis possibly underestimated clonal diversity.

Clones were sequenced by immunoSEQ multiplex PCR, and TCRdb holds only the in-frame ones, with some missing. Among about 150,000 clones, around nine tenths were seen once, and the ten largest hold 4%. The V and J genes are TRBV11-2 and TRBJ1-2; D might be TRBD1 (5 bases). The sample in question was peripheral blood, obtained 28 days after the second AZD1222 dose. The TCR originated in an adult who received the AZD1222 COVID-19 vaccine. In DNA form, the CDR3 reads TGTGCCAGCAGCAAAACCCGACAGACTAACTATGGCTACACCTTC. Translating it yields CASSKTRQTNYGYTF.